Following are 10 T cell receptor beta chains from one sample sequenced in a study of blood T cell repertoires in COVID-19. The data were produced by immunoSEQ multiplex PCR, yet TCRdb's version contains in-frame clones alone and is incomplete. This repertoire shows around 200,000 clones, approximately 85% found once; its top ten account for roughly 6%. The sequenced sample was PBMCs or T cells enriched from blood (not recorded which). The source of these receptors is a man aged 35 to 55 who had recovered from COVID-19.

The genes are TRBV6-5 and TRBJ1-2; D unresolved. Trimming removed 2 bases at V and 2 bases at J, with 6 bases between. Germline V gene data show CDR1 as MNHEY and CDR2 as SVGAGI. This CDR3 has 13 amino acids. CDR3 nucleotides: TGTGCCAGCAGTTACGAGGAGAACTATGGCTACACCTTC. Protein product: CASSYEENYGYTF.

The chain is built from TRBV5-1 and TRBJ2-1; 7 positions match TRBD2. The ends lost 0 bases at V and 5 bases at J; junction bases unmatched: 5. This CDR3 comprises 15 residues. CDR1 SGHRS and CDR2 YFSETQ come from the germline V gene. The CDR3, as DNA: TGCGCCAGCAGCTTGGAACCTAGCGGAAACAATGAGCAGTTCTTC. Protein sequence: CASSLEPSGNNEQFF.

The table lists this clone with a few counts. This chain connects TRBV5-1 to TRBJ2-1; TRBD2 aligns across 11 bases. Germline V CDR1 and CDR2: SGHRS, YFSETQ. This CDR3 has 15 residues. V lost 4 bases to trimming and J lost 8 bases; unmatched junction nucleotides: 8. In nucleotides, the CDR3 is TGCGCCAGCAGCCCTATAGCGGGAGGGCCGGATGAGCAGTTCTTC. It codes for CASSPIAGGPDEQFF.

This clone was observed a single time. This chain joins TRBV6-5 and TRBJ1-1, with D unclear. Germline values: CDR1 MNHEY, CDR2 SVGAGI. There are 11 residues in the CDR3. Trimming took off 7 bases at V and 6 bases at J, with 9 bases between the two ends. Here the CDR3 reads CASIDRSEAFF. DNA for the CDR3: TGTGCCAGCATCGATCGGTCTGAAGCTTTCTTT.

This rearrangement joins TRBV9 to TRBJ1-3, with D possibly being TRBD1 (6 bases). CDR3 size: 17 residues. Germline V gives CDR1 SGDLS, CDR2 YYNGEE. Trimming pared 3 bases from V and 0 bases from J, leaving 16 bases between. CDR3 sequence: CASSAEPQGPSGNTIYF. CDR3 nucleotides: TGTGCCAGCAGCGCAGAGCCACAGGGACCCTCTGGAAACACCATATATTTT.

The chain employs TRBV11-3 and TRBJ2-7, with D maybe TRBD1 (6 bases). V lost 8 bases to trimming and J lost 3 bases, with 20 bases between them. Germline loops: CDR1 SGHNT, CDR2 YENEEA. There are 15 residues in the CDR3. Here the CDR3 DNA reads TGTGCCAGCTCCGAATCGACAGGCATTGGCTACGAGCAGTACTTC. Protein: CASSESTGIGYEQYF.

This clone was found a few times. J is TRBJ2-7 and V is TRBV11-1; D unresolved. V lost 1 base to trimming and J lost 2 bases, with 9 bases between them. CDR1 is SGHAT, CDR2 FQDESV, per germline (reference sequence). This CDR3 has 14 amino acids. This chain's CDR3 is CASSLEHRAYEQYF. The DNA of the CDR3 is TGTGCCAGCAGCTTAGAACACAGAGCCTACGAGCAGTACTTC.

For this clone: The junction departs from the called germline gene at one end, perhaps through a read error. The rearrangement uses TRBV7-9 and TRBJ1-3; no reliable D call. The length of the CDR3 is 11 residues. Germline CDR1 is SEHNR and CDR2 is FQNEAQ (reference sequence). CDR3 sequence: CASGFGDTIYF. CDR3 DNA sequence: TGTGCCAGCGGATTTGGAGACACCATATATTTT. Full variable domain (remainder filled in from reference TRBV7-9 and TRBJ1-3): DTGVSQNPRHKITKRGQNVTFRCDPISEHNRLYWYRQTLGQGPEFLTYFQNEAQLEKSRLLSDRFSAERPKGSFSTLEIQRTEQGDSAMYLCASGFGDTIYFGEGSWLTVV.

The chain employs TRBV2 and TRBJ1-1; 7 nucleotides line up with TRBD1. After removal of 6 bases from V and 0 bases from J, the junction contained 4 bases not matched to a gene. CDR3 length: 14 amino acids. Germline CDR1 is SNHLY and CDR2 is FYNNEI. The CDR3 nucleotides are TGTGCCAGCAGGCCACAGGGGATGAACACTGAAGCTTTCTTT. The encoded protein is CASRPQGMNTEAFF.

The CDR3 DNA sequence: TGCGCCAGCAGCTTGGCCGGGACAGGGGGAACTGAGACCCAGTACTTC. Its protein product is CASSLAGTGGTETQYF. The gene calls are TRBV5-1 and TRBJ2-5, with 11 nucleotides matching TRBD1. The V and J ends lost 0 bases and 5 bases, in that order; junction bases with no gene match: 6. Per germline, CDR1 SGHRS and CDR2 YFSETQ. This CDR3 comprises 16 residues.